The entry that follows covers one TCR beta chain sequence. Its target is not known. This sample was taken from a study of OX40 agonist ivuxolimab in advanced cancers. General study findings and limits: By week 6 at 0.1 to 3.0 mg/kg, blood CD4+ and CD8+ T cells had expanded clonally.

Generated by immunoSEQ multiplex PCR, the TCRdb table keeps only in-frame clones and is missing some. The data show tens of thousands of clones, with less than 95% seen just once and roughly 13% held by the top ten. This CDR3 region has 15 residues. Germline V CDR1 and CDR2: SGHDN, FVKESK. The V and J ends lost 1 base and 3 bases respectively, with 12 bases between them. This TCR derives from an adult with an advanced solid tumor such as melanoma, head and neck, liver or kidney cancer. This rearrangement joins TRBV14 to TRBJ1-1; possible D gene TRBD1, 6 bases. Here the sequenced sample was CD4+ or CD8+ T cells sorted from blood, taken in a trial of the OX40 agonist ivuxolimab. CDR3 in amino acids: CASSQGFRGDTEAFF. CDR3 nucleotides: TGTGCCAGCAGCCAAGGTTTCAGGGGAGACACTGAAGCTTTCTTT.